The present T cell receptor (beta chain) was sequenced within a study of response to subunit inactivated influenza vaccine. Whole-study findings and limits: Each seasonal influenza vaccination recruits few new T cells, the authors suggested.

TCRdb used MiXCR to reprocess the RT-PCR reads, holding one entry per CDR3 protein. The table lists around 790,000 distinct CDR3 sequences, 21% of them singletons. The CDR3 runs 14 residues. The germline CDR1 and CDR2 sequences are MNHNS and SASEGT. Trimming at V came to 6 bases and at J to 1 base, leaving 3 bases not matched to a gene. As for this clonotype: The antigen is undetermined.

This sample comprised PBMCs from blood, obtained 4 to 6 days after vaccination. The chain has TRBV6-1 and TRBJ2-7, with 10 bases fitting TRBD1. This clonotype was sampled from a man aged 45-60 years who received an inactivated influenza vaccine. CDR3 sequence reads: CASRKDRGSYEQYF. The CDR3 DNA follows: TGTGCCAGCAGAAAGGACAGGGGGTCCTACGAGCAGTACTTC.